These 10 T cell receptor beta chains were sequenced from one sample in a study of blood T cell repertoires in COVID-19. Clones were read by immunoSEQ multiplex PCR, and TCRdb kept only the in-frame ones, dropping some. The data show 400,000 to 450,000 clones, around 86% seen once. Sequencing was performed on peripheral blood. Receptors originate from a woman under 40 with active or convalescent COVID-19.

The V and J genes are TRBV19 and TRBJ1-2; D not resolved. Germline V gives CDR1 LNHDA, CDR2 SQIVND (reference sequence). The CDR3 is 15 amino acids. The germline V and J ends were trimmed by 7 bases and 1 base, with 16 bases remaining between them. CDR3 protein: CASTYREARNYGYTF. Here the CDR3 DNA reads TGTGCCAGTACGTACCGTGAGGCGCGTAACTATGGCTACACCTTC.

The chain carries TRBV9 and TRBJ1-2; TRBD1 matches at 10 bases. Germline CDR1 SGDLS, CDR2 YYNGEE. The ends lost 4 bases at V and 4 bases at J; junction bases unmatched: 10. The CDR3 spans 16 residues. In DNA form, the CDR3 reads TGTGCCAGCAGCACATCGACAGGGGGCGGAAGCTATGGCTACACCTTC. The encoded protein is CASSTSTGGGSYGYTF.

The chain employs TRBV19 and TRBJ2-5; D possibly corresponds to TRBD1 (6 bases). CDR3 length: 14 residues. The V and J ends lost 9 bases and 5 bases respectively, with 19 bases between them. Germline V gene lookup returns CDR1 LNHDA and CDR2 SQIVND (reference sequence). As DNA, the CDR3 is TGTGCCAGCTCGGTTGTAGGGGGTTGGGAGACCCAGTACTTC. This encodes CASSVVGGWETQYF.

This chain uses TRBV7-6 with TRBJ2-7; TRBD1 matches at 8 bases. This CDR3 is built from 14 residues. V was pared by 5 bases and J by 1 base, with 4 bases of the junction left unmatched. Germline loops: CDR1 SGHVS, CDR2 FNYEAQ. The CDR3 is CASSPDRDSYEQYF. CDR3 coding DNA: TGTGCCAGCAGCCCGGACAGGGATTCCTACGAGCAGTACTTC.

This clone was seen just once. The gene calls are TRBV7-2 and TRBJ1-1; 8 nucleotides agree with TRBD1. With V trimmed by 4 bases and J by 1 base, 5 bases remained unmatched. The V gene's germline CDR1 is SGHTA and CDR2 FQGNSA. This CDR3 has 15 residues. The CDR3 is CASSYAGQGNTEAFF. The CDR3 bases are TGTGCCAGCAGCTACGCAGGACAGGGGAACACTGAAGCTTTCTTT.

V gene TRBV2 combines with J gene TRBJ1-6; 7 positions agree with TRBD1. The CDR3 totals 14 residues. Unmatched junction bases numbered 6, after V lost 6 bases and J lost 7 bases. Germline CDR1 SNHLY, CDR2 FYNNEI. This CDR3 reads CASRGTVGNSPLHF. DNA for the CDR3: TGTGCCAGCAGGGGGACAGTGGGAAATTCACCCCTCCACTTT.

The CDR3 DNA sequence: TGCGCCAGCAGCCAAGACGTCTATTCACCCCTCCACTTT. It translates to CASSQDVYSPLHF. The chain combines TRBV4-1 with TRBJ1-6; D is uncertain. This CDR3 is 13 amino acids long. Per the germline V gene, CDR1 is MGHRA and CDR2 is YSYEKL. Trimming stripped 0 bases from V and 8 bases from J, with 5 bases between.

The gene calls are TRBV7-8 and TRBJ1-2; no firm D call. Germline V gene lookup returns CDR1 SGHVS and CDR2 FQNEAQ. CDR3 length: 15 amino acids. The germline V and J ends were trimmed by 0 bases and 3 bases, with 11 bases remaining between them. CDR3 nucleotide sequence: TGTGCCAGCAGCTTAGCCGGGTCCAATTACTATGGCTACACCTTC. Translated, it gives CASSLAGSNYYGYTF.

The chain has TRBV4-1 and TRBJ1-4, with 10 bases matching TRBD1. Germline CDR1 reads MGHRA; CDR2 reads YSYEKL. V was pared by 1 base and J by 8 bases, with 7 bases of the junction left unmatched. The CDR3 spans 16 residues. CDR3 bases: TGCGCCAGCAGCCAAGGGGGACAGGGGCTAGGGGAAAAACTGTTTTTT. Its protein product is CASSQGGQGLGEKLFF.

J is TRBJ1-1 and V is TRBV3-1 (or the pseudogene TRBV3-2), with 8 positions matching TRBD1. Germline lookup yields CDR1 LGHDT and CDR2 YNNKEL (reference sequence). V dropped 4 bases and J dropped 9; count of bases not matched to a gene: 4. The CDR3 is 12 residues long. CDR3 DNA: TGTGCCAGCAGCCCGGACAGGGAGCAAGCTTTCTTT. This encodes CASSPDREQAFF.